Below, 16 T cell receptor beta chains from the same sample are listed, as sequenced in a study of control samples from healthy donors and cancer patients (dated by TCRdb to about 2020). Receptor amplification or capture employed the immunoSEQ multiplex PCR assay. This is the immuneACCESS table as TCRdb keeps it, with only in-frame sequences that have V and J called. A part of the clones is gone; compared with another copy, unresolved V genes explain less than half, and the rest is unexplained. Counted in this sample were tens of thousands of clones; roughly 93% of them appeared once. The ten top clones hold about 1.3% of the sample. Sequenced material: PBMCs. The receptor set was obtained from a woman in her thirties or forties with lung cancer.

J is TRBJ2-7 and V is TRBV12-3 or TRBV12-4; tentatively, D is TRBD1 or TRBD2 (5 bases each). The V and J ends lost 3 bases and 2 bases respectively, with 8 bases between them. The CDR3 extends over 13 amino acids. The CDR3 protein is CASSFSGPYEQYF. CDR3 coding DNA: TGTGCCAGCAGTTTTTCGGGGCCCTACGAGCAGTACTTC.

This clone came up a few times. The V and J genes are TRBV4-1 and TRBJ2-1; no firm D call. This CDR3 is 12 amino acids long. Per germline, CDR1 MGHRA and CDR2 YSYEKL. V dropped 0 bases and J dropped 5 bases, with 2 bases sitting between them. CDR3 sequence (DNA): TGCGCCAGCAGCCAAGAACACAATGAGCAGTTCTTC. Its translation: CASSQEHNEQFF.

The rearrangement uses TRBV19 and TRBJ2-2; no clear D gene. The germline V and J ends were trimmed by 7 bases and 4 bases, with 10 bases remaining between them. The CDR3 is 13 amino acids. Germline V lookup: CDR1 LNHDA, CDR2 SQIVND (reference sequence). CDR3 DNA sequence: TGTGCCAGTATTAGGCAGCTCACCGGGGAGCTGTTTTTT. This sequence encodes CASIRQLTGELFF.

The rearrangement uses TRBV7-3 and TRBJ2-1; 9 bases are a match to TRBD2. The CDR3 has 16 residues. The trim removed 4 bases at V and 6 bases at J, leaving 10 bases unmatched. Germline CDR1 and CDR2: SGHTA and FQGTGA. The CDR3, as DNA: TGTGCCAGCAGCTCCGAAAGCGGGGGGATACCCAATGAGCAGTTCTTC. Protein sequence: CASSSESGGIPNEQFF.

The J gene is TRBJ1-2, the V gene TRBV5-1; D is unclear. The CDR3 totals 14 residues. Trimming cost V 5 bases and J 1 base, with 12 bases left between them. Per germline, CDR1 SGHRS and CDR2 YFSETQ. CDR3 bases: TGCGCCAGCAGAAAGGACGGGGTTAACTATGGCTACACCTTC. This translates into CASRKDGVNYGYTF.

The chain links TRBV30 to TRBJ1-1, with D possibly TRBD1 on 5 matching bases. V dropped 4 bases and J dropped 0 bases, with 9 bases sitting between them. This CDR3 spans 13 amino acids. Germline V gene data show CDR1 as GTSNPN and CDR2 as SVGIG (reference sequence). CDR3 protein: CAWKGLMNTEAFF. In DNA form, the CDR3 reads TGTGCCTGGAAGGGACTTATGAACACTGAAGCTTTCTTT.

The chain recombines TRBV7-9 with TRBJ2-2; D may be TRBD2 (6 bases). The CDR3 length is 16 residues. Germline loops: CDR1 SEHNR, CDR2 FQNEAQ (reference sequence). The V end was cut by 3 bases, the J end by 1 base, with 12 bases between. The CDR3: CASSFPGLVNTGELFF. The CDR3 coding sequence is TGTGCCAGCAGCTTTCCGGGACTTGTGAACACCGGGGAGCTGTTTTTT.

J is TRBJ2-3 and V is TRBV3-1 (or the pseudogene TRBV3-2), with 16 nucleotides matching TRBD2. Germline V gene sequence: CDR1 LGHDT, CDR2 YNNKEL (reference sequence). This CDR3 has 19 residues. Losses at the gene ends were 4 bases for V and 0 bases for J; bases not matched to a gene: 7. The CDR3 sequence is CASSLGLAGGKPSTDTQYF. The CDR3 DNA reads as TGTGCCAGCAGCCTGGGACTAGCGGGGGGGAAGCCTAGCACAGATACGCAGTATTTT.

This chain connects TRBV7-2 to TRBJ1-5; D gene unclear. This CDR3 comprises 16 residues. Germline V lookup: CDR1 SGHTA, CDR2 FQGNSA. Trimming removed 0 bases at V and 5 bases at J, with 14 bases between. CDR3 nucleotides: TGTGCCAGCAGCTTAGCCTCGACCCGGGAGGATCAGCCCCAGCATTTT. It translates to CASSLASTREDQPQHF.

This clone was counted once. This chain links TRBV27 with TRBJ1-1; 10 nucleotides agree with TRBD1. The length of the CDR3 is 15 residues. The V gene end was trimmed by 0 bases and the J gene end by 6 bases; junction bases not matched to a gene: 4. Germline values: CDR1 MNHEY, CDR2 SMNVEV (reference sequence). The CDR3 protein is CASSLSRTGGPEAFF. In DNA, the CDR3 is TGTGCCAGCAGTTTATCTCGGACAGGGGGTCCTGAAGCTTTCTTT.

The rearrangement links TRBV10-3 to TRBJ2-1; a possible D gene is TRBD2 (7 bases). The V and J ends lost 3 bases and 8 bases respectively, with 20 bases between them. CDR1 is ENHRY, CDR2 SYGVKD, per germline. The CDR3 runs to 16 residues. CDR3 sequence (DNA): TGTGCCATCAGTGACCAAGGACAGTTGGGGAGGGATGAGCAGTTCTTC. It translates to CAISDQGQLGRDEQFF.

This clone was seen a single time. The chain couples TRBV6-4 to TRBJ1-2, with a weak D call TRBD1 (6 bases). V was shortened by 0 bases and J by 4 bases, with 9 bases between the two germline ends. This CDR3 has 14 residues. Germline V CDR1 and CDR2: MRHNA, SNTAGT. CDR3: CASSDSQGSYGYTF. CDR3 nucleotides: TGTGCCAGCAGTGACTCACAGGGTAGCTATGGCTACACCTTC.

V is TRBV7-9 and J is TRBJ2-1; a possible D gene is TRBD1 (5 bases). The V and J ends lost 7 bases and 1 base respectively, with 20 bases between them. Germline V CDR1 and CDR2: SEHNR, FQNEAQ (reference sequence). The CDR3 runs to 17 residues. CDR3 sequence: CASIPKRTPQSYNEQFF. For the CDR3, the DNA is TGTGCCAGCATACCTAAAAGGACACCCCAGTCCTACAATGAGCAGTTCTTC.

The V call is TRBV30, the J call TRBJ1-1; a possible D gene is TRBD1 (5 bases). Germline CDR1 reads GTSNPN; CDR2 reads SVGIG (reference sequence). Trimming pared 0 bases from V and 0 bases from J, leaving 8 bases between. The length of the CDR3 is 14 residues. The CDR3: CAWSVGTLNTEAFF. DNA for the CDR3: TGTGCCTGGAGTGTTGGGACTCTGAACACTGAAGCTTTCTTT.

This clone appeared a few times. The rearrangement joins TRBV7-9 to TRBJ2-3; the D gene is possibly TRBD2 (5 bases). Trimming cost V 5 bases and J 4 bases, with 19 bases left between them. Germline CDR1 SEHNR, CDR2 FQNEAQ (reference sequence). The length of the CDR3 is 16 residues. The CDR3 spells CASSPVRVRAADTQYF. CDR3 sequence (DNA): TGTGCCAGCAGCCCCGTGAGGGTCCGCGCCGCAGATACGCAGTATTTT.

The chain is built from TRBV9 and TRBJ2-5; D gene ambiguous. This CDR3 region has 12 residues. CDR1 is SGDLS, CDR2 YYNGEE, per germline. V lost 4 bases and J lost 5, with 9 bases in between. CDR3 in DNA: TGTGCCAGCAGCCCTTTTACGGAGACCCAGTACTTC. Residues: CASSPFTETQYF. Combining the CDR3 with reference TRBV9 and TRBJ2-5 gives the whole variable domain DSGVTQTPKHLITATGQRVTLRCSPRSGDLSVYWYQQSLDQGLQFLIQYYNGEERAKGNILERFSAQQFPDLHSELNLSSLELGDSALYFCASSPFTETQYFGPGTRLLVL.